The 3 T cell receptor beta chains below all came from one sample that was sequenced in a study of identifying expanded T cells in peripheral blood. Sequencing used immunoSEQ multiplex PCR; TCRdb keeps in-frame clones, though not all of them. The sample has about 89,000 clones; around 85% are singletons. Specimen: blood. The receptors stem from a person aged 18 to 75 in good health.

The chain combines TRBV18 with TRBJ2-7, with D possibly matching TRBD1 (5 bases). V was trimmed by 4 bases and J by 6 bases, leaving 10 bases between them. This CDR3 has 12 residues. From germline, CDR1 is KGHSH and CDR2 LQKENI. As DNA, the CDR3 is TGTGCCAGCTCACGGGGCCCGCTCGAGCAGTACTTC. Amino acid sequence: CASSRGPLEQYF.

This chain joins TRBV5-5 and TRBJ2-1; D perhaps matches TRBD1 (6 bases). The CDR3 is 14 amino acids. Trimming took off 4 bases at V and 7 bases at J, with 15 bases between the two ends. CDR1 and CDR2 (germline): SGHKS, YYEKEE (reference sequence). The CDR3 is CASSPDFGQNEQFF. As DNA, the CDR3 is TGTGCCAGCAGCCCAGACTTCGGACAGAATGAGCAGTTCTTC.

The V call is TRBV18, the J call TRBJ2-3, with TRBD1 identical over 9 bases. The CDR3 is 16 residues long. Germline-derived CDR1 and CDR2 are KGHSH and LQKENI. J was trimmed by 6 bases and V by 2 bases; bases with no gene match: 9. The CDR3: CASSPTGTGRMDTQYF. The CDR3, as DNA: TGTGCCAGCTCACCAACCGGGACAGGGAGAATGGATACGCAGTATTTT. The variable domain in full, completed from reference TRBV18 and TRBJ2-3, reads NAGVMQNPRHLVRRRGQEARLRCSPMKGHSHVYWYRQLPEEGLKFMVYLQKENIIDESGMPKERFSAEFPKEGPSILRIQQVVRGDSAAYFCASSPTGTGRMDTQYFGPGTRLTVL.